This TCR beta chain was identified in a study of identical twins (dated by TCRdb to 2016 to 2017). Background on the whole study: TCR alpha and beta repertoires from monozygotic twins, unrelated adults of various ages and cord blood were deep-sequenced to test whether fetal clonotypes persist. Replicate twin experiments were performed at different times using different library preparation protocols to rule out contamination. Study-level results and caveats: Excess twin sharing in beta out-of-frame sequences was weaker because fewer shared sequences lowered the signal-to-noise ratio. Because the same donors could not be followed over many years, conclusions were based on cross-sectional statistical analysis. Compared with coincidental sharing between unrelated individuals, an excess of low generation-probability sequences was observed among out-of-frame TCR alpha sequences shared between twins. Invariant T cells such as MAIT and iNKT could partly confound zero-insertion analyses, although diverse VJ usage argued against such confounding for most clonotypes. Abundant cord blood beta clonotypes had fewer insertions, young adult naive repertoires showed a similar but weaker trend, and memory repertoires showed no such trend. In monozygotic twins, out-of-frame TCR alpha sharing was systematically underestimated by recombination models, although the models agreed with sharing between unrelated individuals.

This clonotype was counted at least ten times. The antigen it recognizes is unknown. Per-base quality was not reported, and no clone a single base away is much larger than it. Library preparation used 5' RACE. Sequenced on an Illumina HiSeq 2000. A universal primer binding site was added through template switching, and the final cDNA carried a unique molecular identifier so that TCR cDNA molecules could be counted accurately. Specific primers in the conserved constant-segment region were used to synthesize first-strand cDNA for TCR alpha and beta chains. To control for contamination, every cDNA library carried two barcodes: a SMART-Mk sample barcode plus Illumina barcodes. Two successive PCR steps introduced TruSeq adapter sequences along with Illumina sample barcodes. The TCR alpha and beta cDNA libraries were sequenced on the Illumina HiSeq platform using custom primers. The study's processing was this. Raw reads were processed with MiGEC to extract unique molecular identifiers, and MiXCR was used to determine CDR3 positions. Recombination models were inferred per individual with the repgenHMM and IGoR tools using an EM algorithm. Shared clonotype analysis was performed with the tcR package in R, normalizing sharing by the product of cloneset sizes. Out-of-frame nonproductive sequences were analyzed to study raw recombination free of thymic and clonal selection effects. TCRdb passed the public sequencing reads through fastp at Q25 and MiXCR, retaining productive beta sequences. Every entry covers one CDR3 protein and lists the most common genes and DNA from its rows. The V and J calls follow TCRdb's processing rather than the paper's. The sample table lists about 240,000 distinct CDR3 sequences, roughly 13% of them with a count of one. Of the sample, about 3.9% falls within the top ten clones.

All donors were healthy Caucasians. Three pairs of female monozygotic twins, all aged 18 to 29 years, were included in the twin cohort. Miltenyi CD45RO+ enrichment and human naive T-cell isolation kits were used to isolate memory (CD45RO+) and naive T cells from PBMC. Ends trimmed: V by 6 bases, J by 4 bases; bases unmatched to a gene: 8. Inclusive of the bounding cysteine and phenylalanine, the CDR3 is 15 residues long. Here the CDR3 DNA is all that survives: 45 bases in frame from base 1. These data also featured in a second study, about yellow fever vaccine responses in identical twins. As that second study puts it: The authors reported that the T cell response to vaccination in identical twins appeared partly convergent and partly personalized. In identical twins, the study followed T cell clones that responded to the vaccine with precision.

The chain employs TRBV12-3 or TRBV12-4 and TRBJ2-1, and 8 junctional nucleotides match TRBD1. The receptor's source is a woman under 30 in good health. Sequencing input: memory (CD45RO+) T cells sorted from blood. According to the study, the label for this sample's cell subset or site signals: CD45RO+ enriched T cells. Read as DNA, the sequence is TGTGCCAGCAGACCCAGGGGGCTTTCATACAATGAGCAGTTCTTC. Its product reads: CASRPRGLSYNEQFF.